These 28 T cell receptor beta chains were all obtained from the same sample, sequenced in a study of blood T cell repertoires in COVID-19. The repertoire was sequenced with immunoSEQ multiplex PCR; TCRdb's copy has only in-frame clones and lacks some. This table holds fewer than 250,000 clones, 83% found once. Sequencing was done on a sample of peripheral blood. The receptors were gathered from a woman aged 40 to 49 with active or convalescent COVID-19.

This chain connects TRBV19 to TRBJ1-2; a weak D match, TRBD1 (6 bases). This CDR3 is 17 amino acids long. The ends were cut back, 4 bases at V and 0 bases at J, with 18 bases in the middle. Germline V lookup: CDR1 LNHDA, CDR2 SQIVND (reference sequence). For the CDR3, the DNA is TGTGCCAGTAGTACCGAACAGGGACCCCAACCTAACTATGGCTACACCTTC. This codes for CASSTEQGPQPNYGYTF.

The chain recombines TRBV14 with TRBJ1-1; 7 bases are shared with TRBD1. V lost 2 bases to trimming and J lost 1 base; unmatched junction nucleotides: 13. CDR1 and CDR2 (germline): SGHDN, FVKESK. CDR3 size: 18 residues. This CDR3 reads CASSQLPGQSDQNTEAFF. The CDR3 DNA reads TGTGCCAGCAGCCAACTCCCGGGACAGTCAGACCAGAACACTGAAGCTTTCTTT. Complete variable domain (other parts from reference TRBV14 and TRBJ1-1): EAGVTQFPSHSVIEKGQTVTLRCDPISGHDNLYWYRRVMGKEIKFLLHFVKESKQDESGMPNNRFLAERTGGTYSTLKVQPAELEDSGVYFCASSQLPGQSDQNTEAFFGQGTRLTVV.

This chain uses TRBV7-9 with TRBJ2-7, with 7 bases fitting TRBD1. The germline V gene has CDR1 SEHNR and CDR2 FQNEAQ (reference sequence). Trimming removed 5 bases from V and 3 bases from J; junction bases left unmatched: 19. The CDR3 totals 18 residues. Here the CDR3 DNA reads TGTGCCAGCAGCCCTACCCCCCGGACAGGTTCGGCGGACTACGAGCAGTACTTC. Translated: CASSPTPRTGSADYEQYF.

This sequence joins TRBV5-1 and TRBJ2-3; D is possibly TRBD2 (6 bases). Deletions cut 2 bases from V and 0 bases from J, with 10 bases between. This CDR3 comprises 15 residues. Germline V gene data show CDR1 as SGHRS and CDR2 as YFSETQ. In DNA form, the CDR3 reads TGCGCCAGCAGCTTACGGGGGAGAAGCACAGATACGCAGTATTTT. This sequence encodes CASSLRGRSTDTQYF.

The rearrangement uses TRBV6-5 and TRBJ1-5; 7 positions agree with TRBD1. V was clipped by 4 bases and J by 0 bases; unmatched bases: 6. CDR3 length equals 16 residues. The germline V gene has CDR1 MNHEY and CDR2 SVGAGI. The CDR3 here is CASSSLQGNSNQPQHF. CDR3 nucleotides: TGTGCCAGCAGTTCTTTACAGGGGAATAGCAATCAGCCCCAGCATTTT.

The chain recombines TRBV24-1 with TRBJ2-5, with 9 bases fitting TRBD1. V dropped 1 base and J dropped 5; count of bases not matched to a gene: 7. Germline V gives CDR1 KGHDR, CDR2 SFDVKD. The CDR3 totals 16 residues. The DNA of the CDR3 is TGTGCCACCAGTGATTTTTACGGGACAGGGTTGGAGACCCAGTACTTC. Translating it yields CATSDFYGTGLETQYF.

The chain joins TRBV7-9 to TRBJ2-2; TRBD2 matches at 7 bases. This CDR3 is 13 amino acids long. Trimming took 2 bases from V and 7 from J; bases not matched to a gene: 1. Germline CDR1 reads SEHNR; CDR2 reads FQNEAQ (reference sequence). The CDR3 coding sequence is TGTGCCAGCAGCTTACTAGCGGACGGGGAGCTGTTTTTT. Amino acid sequence: CASSLLADGELFF.

This chain uses TRBV29-1 with TRBJ1-2, with 7 bases fitting TRBD1. Per the germline V gene, CDR1 is SQVTM and CDR2 is ANQGSEA. The CDR3 has 13 amino acids. The junction had 4 bases not matched to a gene; V was cut back by 4 bases and J by 2 bases. CDR3 residues: CSVVLTGNYGYTF. CDR3 DNA: TGCAGCGTTGTACTGACAGGGAACTATGGCTACACCTTC.

This chain joins TRBV5-4 and TRBJ1-1, with D possibly TRBD1 on 5 matching bases. The ends were cut back, 4 bases at V and 0 bases at J, with 13 bases in the middle. Germline assignment: CDR1 SGHNT and CDR2 YYREEE (reference sequence). The CDR3 has 15 amino acids. CDR3 amino acids: CASSPGLGLNTEAFF. CDR3 in DNA: TGTGCCAGCAGCCCAGGGTTGGGGCTGAACACTGAAGCTTTCTTT.

V gene TRBV2 combines with J gene TRBJ2-5; D may be TRBD2 (5 bases). Between the trimmed V and J ends, which lost 7 bases and 2 bases, there was a span of 11 bases. The CDR3 has 13 residues. Germline V CDR1 and CDR2: SNHLY, FYNNEI. The CDR3 spells CASTTGLQETQYF. CDR3 DNA sequence: TGTGCCAGCACAACCGGACTGCAAGAGACCCAGTACTTC. The whole variable domain, remainder taken from reference TRBV2 and TRBJ2-5, is EPEVTQTPSHQVTQMGQEVILRCVPISNHLYFYWYRQILGQKVEFLVSFYNNEISEKSEIFDDQFSVERPDGSNFTLKIRSTKLEDSAMYFCASTTGLQETQYFGPGTRLLVL.

For this clone: The junction departs from germline at one end; a sequencing error may be responsible. This chain links TRBV19 with TRBJ2-5; D is ambiguous. The length of the CDR3 is 12 residues. Germline values: CDR1 LNHDA, CDR2 SQIVND (reference sequence). The CDR3 here is CAPRQYQETQYF. CDR3 coding DNA: TGCGCTCCGAGGCAGTACCAAGAGACCCAGTACTTC. Using reference TRBV19 and TRBJ2-5 for the parts outside the CDR3, the full variable domain is DGGITQSPKYLFRKEGQNVTLSCEQNLNHDAMYWYRQDPGQGLRLIYYSQIVNDFQKGDIAEGYSVSREKKESFPLTVTSAQKNPTAFYLCAPRQYQETQYFGPGTRLLVL.

The chain has TRBV4-3 and TRBJ2-2; D possibly corresponds to TRBD2 (6 bases). This CDR3 region has 17 residues. In germline, CDR1 is LGHNA, CDR2 YSLEER. V was trimmed by 0 bases and J by 1 base, leaving 12 bases between them. The CDR3: CASSQDPGGLNTGELFF. CDR3 DNA: TGCGCCAGCAGCCAAGATCCCGGGGGATTGAACACCGGGGAGCTGTTTTTT.

The CDR3 bases are TGTGCCAGCAGTGAGACTGGGGGCGCGGACACTGAAGCTTTCTTT. Protein product: CASSETGGADTEAFF. The chain is built from TRBV6-4 and TRBJ1-1; TRBD1 is a possible D gene (6 bases). Germline V gene lookup returns CDR1 MRHNA and CDR2 SNTAGT. V lost 3 bases and J lost 3, with 14 bases in between. This CDR3 comprises 15 residues.

This clone was seen only once. The V and J genes are TRBV19 and TRBJ1-2, with 9 bases lining up with TRBD1. V dropped 0 bases and J dropped 4; count of bases not matched to a gene: 6. Germline loops: CDR1 LNHDA, CDR2 SQIVND (reference sequence). The CDR3 is made up of 16 amino acids. The CDR3 DNA reads TGTGCCAGTAGTATAGATGGGGGACAGGGCGGCTATGGCTACACCTTC. Protein product: CASSIDGGQGGYGYTF.

Concerning this clone: One end of the junction does not line up with germline, which may come from a read error. Other nucleotide sequences from this sample produce the same CDR3. The rearrangement uses TRBV19 and TRBJ1-1; D possibly corresponds to TRBD1 (6 bases). The CDR3 has 14 residues. CDR1 LNHDA and CDR2 SQIVND come from the germline V gene (reference sequence). CDR3 loop: CASSIGGGNTEAFF. CDR3 bases: TGTGCCAGTAGCATAGGGGGGGGGAACACTGAAGCTTTCTTT.

The gene calls are TRBV7-9 and TRBJ1-4; 10 nucleotides line up with TRBD1. Germline assignment: CDR1 SEHNR and CDR2 FQNEAQ (reference sequence). The CDR3 has 16 residues. The V segment lost 0 bases and the J segment 8 bases; nucleotides outside the gene matches: 6. This CDR3 is CASSLADRGTREKLFF. For the CDR3, the DNA is TGTGCCAGCAGCTTAGCGGACAGGGGGACGAGGGAAAAACTGTTTTTT.

J is TRBJ2-1 and V is TRBV4-1, with TRBD2 identical over 14 bases. With V trimmed by 1 base and J by 6 bases, 5 bases remained unmatched. CDR3 size: 17 residues. The germline gives CDR1 MGHRA, CDR2 YSYEKL. The CDR3 loop reads CASSQVIGTSGSNEQFF. CDR3 nucleotide sequence: TGCGCCAGCAGCCAAGTGATCGGGACTAGCGGGAGCAATGAGCAGTTCTTC.

This clone showed up just once. The genes are TRBV19 and TRBJ2-7; tentative D call: TRBD2 (7 bases). CDR3 length equals 13 residues. Germline V gene lookup returns CDR1 LNHDA and CDR2 SQIVND (reference sequence). The V and J ends lost 6 bases and 5 bases respectively, with 14 bases between them. CDR3 nucleotides: TGTGCCAGTAGGGAGGGGGGGACCAACGAGCAGTACTTC. It is translated as CASREGGTNEQYF.

This chain uses TRBV10-3 with TRBJ1-1, with D possibly being TRBD1 (5 bases). Germline V lookup: CDR1 ENHRY, CDR2 SYGVKD. The germline V and J ends were trimmed by 10 bases and 1 base, with 13 bases remaining between them. There are 13 residues in the CDR3. The CDR3 spells CATGGGWNTEAFF. The CDR3 DNA reads TGTGCCACGGGCGGGGGGTGGAACACTGAAGCTTTCTTT.

This chain connects TRBV19 to TRBJ1-1; D call uncertain. Trimming left V 5 bases short and J 0 bases short, with 7 bases between. Germline CDR1 reads LNHDA; CDR2 reads SQIVND (reference sequence). The CDR3 totals 13 residues. CDR3 in amino acids: CASSPPVNTEAFF. The DNA for the CDR3 is TGTGCCAGTAGTCCACCGGTGAACACTGAAGCTTTCTTT.

The V and J genes are TRBV5-1 and TRBJ1-1, with D perhaps matching TRBD1 (5 bases). With 0 bases removed from V and 0 bases from J, the gap between germline ends came to 15 bases. The CDR3 length is 17 residues. Per germline, CDR1 SGHRS and CDR2 YFSETQ. The CDR3 nucleotides read TGCGCCAGCAGCTTGGGGCAGGGCGGGATTCTGAACACTGAAGCTTTCTTT. This sequence encodes CASSLGQGGILNTEAFF.

V gene TRBV25-1 combines with J gene TRBJ1-5, with D possibly matching TRBD1 (5 bases). V lost 6 bases, J lost 4 bases, and 10 bases lay in between. The CDR3 loop spans 13 amino acids. Germline CDR1 and CDR2: MGHDK and SYGVNS. In DNA, the CDR3 is TGTGCCAGCAGAGCTCAGGGTAATCAGCCCCAGCATTTT. Protein: CASRAQGNQPQHF.

The chain links TRBV29-1 to TRBJ2-7; 7 bases line up with TRBD1. The CDR3 contains 11 residues. The trim removed 8 bases at V and 3 bases at J, leaving 4 bases unmatched. Per germline, CDR1 SQVTM and CDR2 ANQGSEA. CDR3 sequence (DNA): TGCAGCATCGGGACAGACTACGAGCAGTACTTC. This gives the protein CSIGTDYEQYF.

The chain is built from TRBV7-9 and TRBJ1-3; D not resolved. Trimming took off 6 bases at V and 4 bases at J, with 7 bases between the two ends. This CDR3 comprises 12 residues. CDR1 is SEHNR and CDR2 is FQNEAQ in the germline V gene (reference sequence). The CDR3 here is CASRNIGNTIYF. The CDR3 nucleotides are TGTGCCAGCAGAAATATCGGAAACACCATATATTTT.

V is TRBV19 and J is TRBJ2-3; possible D gene TRBD1, 5 bases. V gave up 3 bases and J gave up 4 bases, with 26 bases separating them. The germline CDR1 and CDR2 sequences are LNHDA and SQIVND (reference sequence). The CDR3 has 19 amino acids. CDR3 nucleotide sequence: TGTGCCAGTAGTATCAACAAAGGTCACCGCCAGGGTTTTTCAGATACGCAGTATTTT. Protein: CASSINKGHRQGFSDTQYF. Using reference TRBV19 and TRBJ2-3 for the parts outside the CDR3, the full variable domain is DGGITQSPKYLFRKEGQNVTLSCEQNLNHDAMYWYRQDPGQGLRLIYYSQIVNDFQKGDIAEGYSVSREKKESFPLTVTSAQKNPTAFYLCASSINKGHRQGFSDTQYFGPGTRLTVL.

The chain joins TRBV7-9 to TRBJ1-2, with 10 bases lining up with TRBD1. The CDR3 totals 16 residues. V lost 1 base, J lost 2 bases, and 4 bases stayed unmatched. Germline CDR1 and CDR2: SEHNR and FQNEAQ (reference sequence). DNA of the CDR3: TGTGCCAGCAGCTTAGTAATGGGACAGGGGAACTATGGCTACACCTTC. Amino acids: CASSLVMGQGNYGYTF.

V is TRBV11-3 and J is TRBJ2-5; D is unclear. V was clipped by 1 base and J by 4 bases, with 4 bases between them. CDR3 length: 12 residues. The germline CDR1 and CDR2 sequences are SGHNT and YENEEA. CDR3 loop: CASSLASETQYF. CDR3 DNA sequence: TGTGCCAGCAGCTTAGCCTCAGAGACCCAGTACTTC.

V gene TRBV7-2 combines with J gene TRBJ2-1; 7 bases map to TRBD1. Trimming took 6 bases from V and 6 from J; bases not matched to a gene: 5. Looked up from germline, CDR1 is SGHTA and CDR2 is FQGNSA. The CDR3 spans 13 residues. CDR3: CASRGDSSNEQFF. The DNA for the CDR3 is TGTGCCAGCAGAGGGGACAGCTCCAATGAGCAGTTCTTC.